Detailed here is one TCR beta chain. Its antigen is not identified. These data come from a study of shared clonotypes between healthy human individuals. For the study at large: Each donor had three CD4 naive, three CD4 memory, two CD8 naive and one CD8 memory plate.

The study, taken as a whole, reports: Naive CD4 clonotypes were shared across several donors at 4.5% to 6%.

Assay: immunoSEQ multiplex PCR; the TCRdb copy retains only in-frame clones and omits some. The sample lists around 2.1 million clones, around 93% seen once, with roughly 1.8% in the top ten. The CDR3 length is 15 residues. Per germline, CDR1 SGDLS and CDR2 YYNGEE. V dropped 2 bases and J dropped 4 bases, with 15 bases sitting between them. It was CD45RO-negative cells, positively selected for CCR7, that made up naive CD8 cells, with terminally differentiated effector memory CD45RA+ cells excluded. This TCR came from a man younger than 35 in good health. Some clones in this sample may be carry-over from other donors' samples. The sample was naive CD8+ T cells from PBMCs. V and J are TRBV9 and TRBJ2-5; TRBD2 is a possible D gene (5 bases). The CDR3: CASSVGWARGETQYF. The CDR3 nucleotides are TGTGCCAGCAGCGTGGGATGGGCTCGGGGAGAGACCCAGTACTTC.